This T cell receptor beta chain was profiled in a study of T cell changes during pregnancy in multiple sclerosis. CDR1 is SGHDT and CDR2 is YYEEEE in the germline V gene. Trimming stripped 7 bases from V and 7 bases from J, with 20 bases between. CDR3 size: 15 residues. Profiled with immunoSEQ multiplex PCR; TCRdb holds only in-frame clones, not every one. The sample has 83,000 or so clones; about 94% are singletons. The clonotype was recovered from a female donor in good health, enrolled as a control in a pregnancy study. The chain employs TRBV5-6 and TRBJ1-4; D unresolved. The input for sequencing was peripheral blood, taken after pregnancy. CDR3 sequence (DNA): TGTGCCAGCGCCCCCGGGTTCCGGGGTGGTGAAAAACTGTTTTTT. Translating it yields CASAPGFRGGEKLFF. Filled out from reference TRBV5-6 and TRBJ1-4, the complete variable domain reads DAGVTQSPTHLIKTRGQQVTLRCSPKSGHDTVSWYQQALGQGPQFIFQYYEEEERQRGNFPDRFSGHQFPNYSSELNVNALLLGDSALYLCASAPGFRGGEKLFFGSGTQLSVL.